A single sample is the source of the 10 T cell receptor beta chains below, sequenced in a study of shared clonotypes between healthy human individuals. TCRdb keeps only in-frame clones here, not all; method: immunoSEQ multiplex PCR. Altogether millions of clones are present, about 95% being singletons, with the ten largest covering around 0.13%. The sequencing sample was made of naive CD4+ T cells sorted from blood. The sample's subset: CD45RA+ positively selected. These receptor sequences come from a man younger than 35 in good health.

In regard to this clone: Other DNA sequences in the sample encode the same CDR3. The CDR3 spells CASSWGTDTQYF. As DNA, the CDR3 is TGTGCCAGCAGTTGGGGGACAGATACGCAGTATTTT. The chain couples TRBV6-1 to TRBJ2-3; D tentatively reads TRBD1 or TRBD2 (5 bases each). From germline, CDR1 is MNHNS and CDR2 SASEGT. V lost 5 bases, J lost 3 bases, and 6 bases lay in between. This CDR3 contains 12 residues.

Only one count was recorded for this clone. The V gene is TRBV6-1, the J gene TRBJ1-4; weak D call: TRBD1 (6 bases). The germline V and J ends were trimmed by 2 bases and 8 bases, with 15 bases remaining between them. Germline lookup yields CDR1 MNHNS and CDR2 SASEGT. The CDR3 spans 15 residues. CDR3 sequence (DNA): TGTGCCAGCAGTGAAAGGTACAGGGAGGGCGAAAAACTGTTTTTT. It is translated as CASSERYREGEKLFF.

The rearrangement joins TRBV18 to TRBJ2-3, with TRBD2 matching 12 bases. This CDR3 is built from 16 residues. Germline CDR1 KGHSH, CDR2 LQKENI. V was pared by 6 bases and J by 3 bases, with 7 bases of the junction left unmatched. CDR3 sequence reads: CASSQTSGGGTDTQYF. The DNA for the CDR3 is TGTGCCAGCTCGCAGACTAGCGGGGGCGGAACAGATACGCAGTATTTT. Using reference TRBV18 and TRBJ2-3 for the parts outside the CDR3, the full variable domain is NAGVMQNPRHLVRRRGQEARLRCSPMKGHSHVYWYRQLPEEGLKFMVYLQKENIIDESGMPKERFSAEFPKEGPSILRIQQVVRGDSAAYFCASSQTSGGGTDTQYFGPGTRLTVL.

The chain recombines TRBV6-1 with TRBJ1-2; D is undetermined. The CDR3 contains 13 residues. CDR1 is MNHNS, CDR2 SASEGT, per germline. V gave up 3 bases and J gave up 6 bases, with 11 bases separating them. The DNA for the CDR3 is TGTGCCAGCAGTGATCTCGGCCTCCATGGCTACACCTTC. Translation: CASSDLGLHGYTF.

The chain carries TRBV6-1 and TRBJ1-1; D not resolved. V was trimmed by 3 bases and J by 8 bases, leaving 13 bases between them. CDR3 length: 13 residues. In germline, CDR1 is MNHNS, CDR2 SASEGT. DNA for the CDR3: TGTGCCAGCAGTGACTCGGGCCTTATCGAAGCTTTCTTT. It yields the protein CASSDSGLIEAFF.

The chain joins TRBV29-1 to TRBJ1-3; no firm D call. V lost 4 bases, J lost 2 bases, and 3 bases lay in between. CDR1 is SQVTM and CDR2 is ANQGSEA in the germline V gene. This CDR3 is built from 11 residues. The DNA for the CDR3 is TGCAGCGTTGCAGCTGGAAACACCATATATTTT. As protein: CSVAAGNTIYF.

With respect to this clone: The same CDR3 also results from other DNA sequences found in this sample. V is TRBV9 and J is TRBJ2-5; D is uncertain. Trimming removed 0 bases at V and 0 bases at J, with 0 bases between. This CDR3 contains 12 residues. The germline gives CDR1 SGDLS, CDR2 YYNGEE. The CDR3 sequence: CASSVDQETQYF. The CDR3 bases are TGTGCCAGCAGCGTAGACCAAGAGACCCAGTACTTC. The whole variable domain, remainder taken from reference TRBV9 and TRBJ2-5, is DSGVTQTPKHLITATGQRVTLRCSPRSGDLSVYWYQQSLDQGLQFLIQYYNGEERAKGNILERFSAQQFPDLHSELNLSSLELGDSALYFCASSVDQETQYFGPGTRLLVL.

The chain links TRBV9 to TRBJ2-3; 9 bases line up with TRBD1. V shed 0 bases and J 5 bases; nucleotides not matched to a gene: 10. Germline CDR1 and CDR2: SGDLS and YYNGEE. The CDR3 has 17 amino acids. Here the CDR3 DNA reads TGTGCCAGCAGCGTAGGCGAGGGAGGGACAGGGTTAGATACGCAGTATTTT. Translated, it gives CASSVGEGGTGLDTQYF.

The rearrangement joins TRBV5-1 to TRBJ2-2, with D possibly matching TRBD2 (5 bases). Germline CDR1 and CDR2: SGHRS and YFSETQ. The CDR3 loop spans 16 amino acids. Trimming stripped 5 bases from V and 5 bases from J, with 19 bases between. CDR3 nucleotides: TGCGCCAGCAGTCAAAGTGCTAGCCCTAGGACCGGGGAGCTGTTTTTT. Its translation is CASSQSASPRTGELFF.

J is TRBJ1-1 and V is TRBV5-1; D not certain. The CDR3 is 14 amino acids. Germline V CDR1 and CDR2: SGHRS, YFSETQ. The V gene lost 7 bases and the J gene lost 1 base, with 14 bases spanning the gap. DNA for the CDR3: TGCGCCAGCTTATATCGACCGGGGAACACTGAAGCTTTCTTT. It yields the protein CASLYRPGNTEAFF.